Below, 18 T cell receptor beta chains from the same sample are listed, as sequenced in a study of shared clonotypes between healthy human individuals. Only in-frame clones appear in the TCRdb table, and some are missing; sequencing was by immunoSEQ multiplex PCR. The table includes around 2.1 million clones, about 94% detected once. Sequenced sample: naive CD4+ T cells sorted from blood. The sample's subset: CD45RA+ positively selected. Receptors originate from a man aged 18 to 35 in good health.

The genes are TRBV4-2 and TRBJ1-2, with D unclear. Looked up from germline, CDR1 is LGHNA and CDR2 is YNFKEQ. CDR3 size: 14 residues. V was trimmed by 0 bases and J by 8 bases, leaving 13 bases between them. The DNA for the CDR3 is TGTGCCAGCAGCCAAGATATAGGCCCTGGAGGCTACACCTTC. As protein: CASSQDIGPGGYTF.

The chain combines TRBV5-1 with TRBJ2-5; no definite D call. CDR3 length equals 14 residues. CDR1 and CDR2 (germline): SGHRS, YFSETQ. Trimming stripped 0 bases from V and 2 bases from J, with 8 bases between. The CDR3 sequence: CASSLVSRQETQYF. The CDR3 DNA reads TGCGCCAGCAGCTTGGTTAGCAGACAAGAGACCCAGTACTTC. The full variable domain, completed using reference TRBV5-1 and TRBJ2-5, is KAGVTQTPRYLIKTRGQQVTLSCSPISGHRSVSWYQQTPGQGLQFLFEYFSETQRNKGNFPGRFSGRQFSNSRSEMNVSTLELGDSALYLCASSLVSRQETQYFGPGTRLLVL.

The chain combines TRBV19 with TRBJ1-5, with 7 bases aligning to TRBD1. The germline V gene encodes CDR1 LNHDA and CDR2 SQIVND (reference sequence). This CDR3 has 14 amino acids. V lost 10 bases, J lost 1 base, and 7 bases stayed unmatched. CDR3 loop: CATQRQGSNQPQHF. DNA for the CDR3: TGTGCCACCCAGAGACAGGGAAGCAATCAGCCCCAGCATTTT.

This chain uses TRBV7-9 with TRBJ2-3; tentatively, D is TRBD1 or TRBD2 (5 bases each). The CDR3 has 16 amino acids. V dropped 5 bases and J dropped 6 bases, with 21 bases sitting between them. The V gene's germline CDR1 is SEHNR and CDR2 FQNEAQ (reference sequence). As DNA, the CDR3 is TGTGCCAGCAGCCGCCGTGGGGCGGGCGGCTCCGATACGCAGTATTTT. Translation gives CASSRRGAGGSDTQYF.

The table lists this clone with a few counts. The chain has TRBV19 and TRBJ1-5; D is unresolved. V lost 7 bases to trimming and J lost 4 bases, with 11 bases between them. The CDR3 is 13 residues long. The germline CDR1 and CDR2 sequences are LNHDA and SQIVND (reference sequence). The chain's CDR3 is CASNTVSNQPQHF. CDR3 nucleotide sequence: TGTGCCAGTAATACAGTATCTAATCAGCCCCAGCATTTT.

Concerning this clone itself: Distinct nucleotide sequences in the sample also encode this CDR3. The chain combines TRBV10-3 with TRBJ2-7; 10 bases fit TRBD1. Germline V gene data show CDR1 as ENHRY and CDR2 as SYGVKD. CDR3 size: 15 residues. V shed 4 bases, J shed 1 base, and the junction held 4 bases outside the gene matches. CDR3 nucleotide sequence: TGTGCCATCAGTGGTGGGGACAGGGGTTCCTACGAGCAGTACTTC. Translation: CAISGGDRGSYEQYF.

V usage is TRBV14 and J usage is TRBJ1-6; D call uncertain. V was pared by 1 base and J by 9 bases, with 1 base between. The germline V gene has CDR1 SGHDN and CDR2 FVKESK. The length of the CDR3 is 11 residues. The DNA of the CDR3 is TGTGCCAGCAGCCAAGGTTCACCCCTCCACTTT. Its translation is CASSQGSPLHF.

In nucleotides, the CDR3 is TGTGCCAGCAGCCCCAGAGGGCATTGGCCCAACTATGGCTACACCTTC. It is translated as CASSPRGHWPNYGYTF. The chain uses TRBV14 and TRBJ1-2; D call uncertain. This CDR3 has 16 amino acids. Trimming cost V 4 bases and J 2 bases, with 17 bases left between them. The germline V gene encodes CDR1 SGHDN and CDR2 FVKESK.

Concerning this clone itself: Different DNA sequences within this sample yield the same CDR3. The CDR3 region has the DNA TGTGCCTGGAGTGTGCTTTCTGGAAACACCATATATTTT. This gives the protein CAWSVLSGNTIYF. The chain uses TRBV30 and TRBJ1-3; D not certain. Trimming stripped 0 bases from V and 1 base from J, with 4 bases between. The CDR3 is 13 residues long. Per the germline V gene, CDR1 is GTSNPN and CDR2 is SVGIG (reference sequence).

V gene TRBV19 combines with J gene TRBJ2-5; 8 nucleotides align to TRBD2. The CDR3 is 13 amino acids. Germline lookup yields CDR1 LNHDA and CDR2 SQIVND (reference sequence). With V trimmed by 6 bases and J by 5 bases, 5 bases remained unmatched. The CDR3 nucleotides read TGTGCCAGTAGGGGGGGACTAGAGGAGACCCAGTACTTC. This gives the protein CASRGGLEETQYF.

This clone was counted a single time. The chain is built from TRBV5-1 and TRBJ2-1, with TRBD1 identical over 10 bases. The CDR3 has 14 amino acids. Looked up from germline, CDR1 is SGHRS and CDR2 is YFSETQ. Trimming cost V 3 bases and J 9 bases; bases outside gene matches: 6. In nucleotides, the CDR3 is TGCGCCAGCAGCTCCCAGACAGGGGGCGGTGAGCAGTTCTTC. Its translation: CASSSQTGGGEQFF.

This chain uses TRBV29-1 with TRBJ1-3, with unresolved D. The germline V gene has CDR1 SQVTM and CDR2 ANQGSEA. Deletions cut 5 bases from V and 0 bases from J, with 5 bases between. This CDR3 has 12 amino acids. CDR3 region: CSVTNSGNTIYF. DNA of the CDR3: TGCAGCGTTACCAACTCTGGAAACACCATATATTTT.

The chain has TRBV7-2 and TRBJ1-5; the match to TRBD1 covers 7 bases. This CDR3 region has 14 residues. The germline V gene has CDR1 SGHTA and CDR2 FQGNSA. The junction had 3 bases not matched to a gene; V was cut back by 5 bases and J by 2 bases. The CDR3 region is CASSEGQRNQPQHF. CDR3 in DNA: TGTGCCAGCAGCGAGGGACAGCGCAATCAGCCCCAGCATTTT.

The chain carries TRBV6-6 and TRBJ2-6; a possible D gene is TRBD1 (6 bases). CDR3 length: 16 residues. Trimming took off 2 bases at V and 0 bases at J, with 8 bases between the two ends. CDR1 and CDR2 from the germline V gene are MNHNY and SVGAGI (reference sequence). CDR3 in amino acids: CASSYAGDSGANVLTF. CDR3 sequence (DNA): TGTGCCAGCAGTTACGCAGGGGACTCTGGGGCCAACGTCCTGACTTTC.

The rearrangement links TRBV6-1 to TRBJ1-2; possible D gene TRBD1, 6 bases. Trimming stripped 1 base from V and 13 bases from J, with 10 bases between. This CDR3 region has 11 residues. Germline CDR1 reads MNHNS; CDR2 reads SASEGT. This chain's CDR3 is CASSEGQAPTF. In DNA form, the CDR3 reads TGTGCCAGCAGTGAAGGACAGGCCCCCACCTTC.

V and J are TRBV7-9 and TRBJ2-7; no reliable D call. Germline-derived CDR1 and CDR2 are SEHNR and FQNEAQ (reference sequence). The CDR3 sequence is 13 residues long. Trimming pared 2 bases from V and 2 bases from J, leaving 7 bases between. This CDR3 is CASSLPPTYEQYF. CDR3 DNA sequence: TGTGCCAGCAGCTTACCACCAACCTACGAGCAGTACTTC. Supplemented by reference TRBV7-9 and TRBJ2-7, the full variable domain reads DTGVSQNPRHKITKRGQNVTFRCDPISEHNRLYWYRQTLGQGPEFLTYFQNEAQLEKSRLLSDRFSAERPKGSFSTLEIQRTEQGDSAMYLCASSLPPTYEQYFGPGTRLTVT.

A note on this clone: The sample has other DNA sequences that encode this CDR3 too. The genes are TRBV18 and TRBJ2-7, with 9 bases identical to TRBD2. The V gene's germline CDR1 is KGHSH and CDR2 LQKENI. CDR3 length equals 14 residues. J lost 2 bases, V lost 4 bases, and 3 bases had no gene match. CDR3 loop: CASSRAGGTYEQYF. The DNA for the CDR3 is TGTGCCAGCTCACGAGCGGGGGGAACCTACGAGCAGTACTTC. Combining the CDR3 with reference TRBV18 and TRBJ2-7 gives the whole variable domain NAGVMQNPRHLVRRRGQEARLRCSPMKGHSHVYWYRQLPEEGLKFMVYLQKENIIDESGMPKERFSAEFPKEGPSILRIQQVVRGDSAAYFCASSRAGGTYEQYFGPGTRLTVT.

This chain links TRBV10-3 with TRBJ2-5, with 7 positions matching TRBD2. J lost 4 bases, V lost 8 bases, and 7 bases had no gene match. Germline values: CDR1 ENHRY, CDR2 SYGVKD. The CDR3 has 13 residues. The CDR3 coding sequence is TGTGCCATCTCCGCGGGAGTGGGAGAGACCCAGTACTTC. It is translated as CAISAGVGETQYF.